This entry lists 12 T cell receptor beta chains sequenced from one sample in a study of T cell responses to AZD1222 COVID-19 vaccine. Profiling relied on immunoSEQ multiplex PCR, and the TCRdb table lists in-frame clones only, not all of them. The table has approximately 85,000 clones, 80% to 90% seen once; the top ten hold approximately 7%. The sample consisted of peripheral blood, taken on day 0 of AZD1222 vaccination. Receptors were obtained from an adult in good health.

The rearrangement links TRBV5-1 to TRBJ2-3; possible D gene TRBD1, 5 bases. V gave up 0 bases and J gave up 8 bases, with 16 bases separating them. Germline CDR1 reads SGHRS; CDR2 reads YFSETQ. There are 15 residues in the CDR3. For the CDR3, the DNA is TGCGCCAGCAGCTTGGTAGGGGATCTGTCTGGTACGCAGTATTTT. This translates into CASSLVGDLSGTQYF.

The rearrangement joins TRBV30 to TRBJ1-4; 7 bases map to TRBD1. Germline CDR1 and CDR2: GTSNPN and SVGIG (reference sequence). Trimming removed 5 bases from V and 6 bases from J; junction bases left unmatched: 15. This CDR3 is built from 16 residues. The CDR3 region is CAWRGQAGWGDEKLFF. The CDR3 region has the DNA TGTGCCTGGCGCGGACAGGCCGGGTGGGGCGATGAAAAACTGTTTTTT.

The CDR3 is CASQSSGNTIYF. The CDR3 DNA reads as TGTGCCAGTCAGAGCTCTGGAAACACCATATATTTT. This chain uses TRBV6-5 with TRBJ1-3; D remains ambiguous. The germline V gene encodes CDR1 MNHEY and CDR2 SVGAGI. The CDR3 is 12 amino acids. Trimming took off 9 bases at V and 0 bases at J, with 6 bases between the two ends.

The V and J genes are TRBV19 and TRBJ1-1, with 7 bases lining up with TRBD1. The germline CDR1 and CDR2 sequences are LNHDA and SQIVND (reference sequence). The junction had 2 bases not matched to a gene; V was cut back by 6 bases and J by 1 base. The CDR3 covers 13 residues. The CDR3 nucleotides read TGTGCCAGTAGGCGACAGGGGAACACTGAAGCTTTCTTT. It codes for CASRRQGNTEAFF.

This chain connects TRBV28 to TRBJ1-2, with 7 bases aligning to TRBD1. Germline CDR1 MDHEN, CDR2 SYDVKM. There are 16 residues in the CDR3. V trimming: 4 bases; J trimming: 1 base; junction bases outside the gene matches: 9. The CDR3 sequence: CASSSQGQGVNYGYTF. As DNA, the CDR3 is TGTGCCAGCAGTTCACAGGGGCAGGGGGTTAACTATGGCTACACCTTC.

The V and J genes are TRBV2 and TRBJ2-7; 10 nucleotides agree with TRBD2. V trimming: 2 bases; J trimming: 6 bases; junction bases outside the gene matches: 4. Germline loops: CDR1 SNHLY, CDR2 FYNNEI. CDR3 length: 14 residues. The CDR3 reads CASSELAGAAEQYF. In DNA form, the CDR3 reads TGTGCCAGCAGTGAACTAGCGGGAGCGGCCGAGCAGTACTTC.

The rearrangement uses TRBV28 and TRBJ1-2; D might be TRBD1 (5 bases). The germline V gene has CDR1 MDHEN and CDR2 SYDVKM. Trimming left V 7 bases short and J 2 bases short, with 17 bases between. The CDR3 is 15 amino acids. The CDR3 DNA sequence: TGTGCCAGCACCACGTTCGAGGGGCAGAACTATGGCTACACCTTC. It specifies CASTTFEGQNYGYTF.

The gene calls are TRBV18 and TRBJ1-5; 10 bases line up with TRBD1. With V trimmed by 5 bases and J by 7 bases, 11 bases remained unmatched. The CDR3 contains 16 residues. Looked up from germline, CDR1 is KGHSH and CDR2 is LQKENI. CDR3 residues: CASSNRDRGYGQPQHF. The CDR3 coding sequence is TGTGCCAGCTCAAACCGGGACAGGGGATACGGACAGCCCCAGCATTTT.

This clone has only one observation. The V gene is TRBV28, the J gene TRBJ1-2; 7 nucleotides align to TRBD1. V lost 5 bases and J lost 4; bases outside the gene matches: 7. CDR3 length: 14 residues. Germline CDR1 reads MDHEN; CDR2 reads SYDVKM. This CDR3 reads CASSQGGGGYGYTF. Written as DNA, the CDR3 is TGTGCCAGCAGTCAGGGAGGGGGCGGCTATGGCTACACCTTC.

J is TRBJ1-2 and V is TRBV7-2, with a possible D match to TRBD1 (6 bases). The V gene's germline CDR1 is SGHTA and CDR2 FQGNSA. Trimming removed 5 bases at V and 5 bases at J, with 18 bases between. This CDR3 is built from 15 residues. The CDR3 region is CASSPRGVQGYGYTF. The CDR3 DNA is TGTGCCAGCAGCCCTAGAGGGGTGCAGGGGTATGGCTACACCTTC. The variable domain in full, with the rest retrieved from reference TRBV7-2 and TRBJ1-2, is GAGVSQSPSNKVTEKGKDVELRCDPISGHTALYWYRQSLGQGLEFLIYFQGNSAPDKSGLPSDRFSAERTGGSVSTLTIQRTQQEDSAVYLCASSPRGVQGYGYTFGSGTRLTVV.

V is TRBV27 and J is TRBJ1-5; the D gene is possibly TRBD1 (5 bases). The ends were cut back, 6 bases at V and 6 bases at J, with 15 bases in the middle. CDR3 length: 14 amino acids. CDR1 is MNHEY, CDR2 SMNVEV, per germline (reference sequence). CDR3 nucleotide sequence: TGTGCCAGCAGCCCGCAGGGAAGGAGTCAGCCCCAGCATTTT. Translated, it gives CASSPQGRSQPQHF.

This clone appeared a single time. The chain recombines TRBV11-1 with TRBJ2-3; tentative D call: TRBD2 (5 bases). The CDR3 spans 15 residues. CDR1 is SGHAT and CDR2 is FQDESV in the germline V gene (reference sequence). V was pared by 5 bases and J by 6 bases, with 18 bases between. The CDR3 DNA sequence: TGTGCCAGCAGCGGAAGGACGGACTTAAGGGATACGCAGTATTTT. Translating gives CASSGRTDLRDTQYF.